A selection of T cell receptor beta chains follows, all from one sample in a study of blood T cell repertoires in COVID-19. TCRdb's copy holds only in-frame clones and misses some; the assay was immunoSEQ multiplex PCR. This table holds about 59,000 clones, around four fifths found once. The specimen sequenced was peripheral blood. Source of these receptors: an older woman with acute or convalescent COVID-19. Each CDR3 is given with its conserved first and last residue. A D gene is named only where the DNA matches it firmly. Not all rows give a size; the values are once, few, many and, for expanded clones, a class.

>.|TRBJ1-6|TRBV27|TRBD1
TGTGCCAGCAGCCTCGACAGGGGGGGCTCACCCCTCCACTTT
CASSLDRGGSPLHF
>.|TRBJ1-1|TRBV18|.
TGTGCCAGCTCACCACCGACGGGGGTGAACACTGAAGCTTTCTTT
CASSPPTGVNTEAFF
>few|TRBJ1-3|TRBV3-1/TRBV3-2|.
TGTGCCAGCAGCCAAGACGGCGCCTTGAGGTCTGGAAACACCATATATTTT
CASSQDGALRSGNTIYF
>few|TRBJ2-5|TRBV9|TRBD2
TGTGCCAGCAGCGTAGGGACTAGCGGGGGTGTGGAGACCCAGTACTTC
CASSVGTSGGVETQYF
>.|TRBJ1-1|TRBV5-1|.
TGCGCCAGCAGCTTTGCGACAAGGAACACTGAAGCTTTCTTT
CASSFATRNTEAFF
>.|TRBJ2-7|TRBV4-2|TRBD2
TGTGCCAGCAGCCCCAGTAGCGGGGGGAGTTACGAGCAGTACTTC
CASSPSSGGSYEQYF
>.|TRBJ2-5|TRBV3-1/TRBV3-2|.
TGTGCCAGCAGCCAAGATGGAGGGTCGTTGGAGAAGACCCAGTACTTC
CASSQDGGSLEKTQYF
>.|TRBJ1-2|TRBV6-5|.
TGTGCCAGCAGCCCAGCGGGGAGCAGCTATGGCTACACCTTC
CASSPAGSSYGYTF
>few|TRBJ2-5|TRBV5-1|.
TGCGCCAGCAGCTTGTTCGGGGGACGGGAGACCCAGTACTTC
CASSLFGGRETQYF
>once|TRBJ2-2|TRBV3-1/TRBV3-2|TRBD2
TGTGCCAGCAGCCTCGAGGGACTAGCGGGGGGGGCGAACACCGGGGAGCTGTTTTTT
CASSLEGLAGGANTGELFF
>.|TRBJ2-3|TRBV6-5|.
TGTGCCAGCAGTCCACCCACGGGTACAGATACGCAGTATTTT
CASSPPTGTDTQYF
>.|TRBJ2-1|TRBV7-3|.
TGTGCCAGCAAACTTGTAGGCGGCGCCGGCAATGAGCAGTTCTTC
CASKLVGGAGNEQFF
>.|TRBJ1-2|TRBV18|TRBD1
TGTGCCAGCTCTCCGACCGGGACAGGGTCCTCCTATGGCTACACCTTC
CASSPTGTGSSYGYTF
>.|TRBJ1-2|TRBV24-1|TRBD1
TGTGCCACCAGTGAGTTGGACAGGGGGAACGGCTACACCTTC
CATSELDRGNGYTF
>once|TRBJ1-2|TRBV19|.
TGTGCCAGTTCGCTCGGACAGCTTATCTACTATGGCTACACCTTC
CASSLGQLIYYGYTF
>few|TRBJ2-1|TRBV5-4|TRBD2
TGTGCCAGCAGCCTCGGCGGGGGGGTTAATGATGAGCAGTTCTTC
CASSLGGGVNDEQFF
>.|TRBJ2-3|TRBV30|TRBD2
TGTGCCTGCCCTGCGCTAGCGGGGGGTCCAGATACGCAGTATTTT
CACPALAGGPDTQYF
>.|TRBJ2-7|TRBV7-7|TRBD2
TGTGCTAGCAGCTTAGCGGGCAGGGCGAGTGAGCAGTACTTC
CASSLAGRASEQYF
>.|TRBJ2-3|TRBV2|.
TGTGCCAGCAGGCCAATCCGGGACTCCCTCACAGATACGCAGTATTTT
CASRPIRDSLTDTQYF
>.|TRBJ1-6|TRBV7-3|TRBD1
TGTGCCAGCAGCTTAAGGGACAGGGGAAATTCACCCCTCCACTTT
CASSLRDRGNSPLHF
>few|TRBJ1-2|TRBV27|TRBD1
TGTGCCAGCAGTTTATCGATAACCGGGCAGGGGGTAGATGGCTACACCTTC
CASSLSITGQGVDGYTF
>.|TRBJ1-6|TRBV5-1|.
TGCGCCAGCAGCTTGGATGGCAGGGAAATCCTCCACTTT
CASSLDGREILHF
>.|TRBJ1-2|TRBV4-1|TRBD1
TGCGCCAGCAGCCAAGAAGCGGACAGGGAAGGAGGTCATGGCTACACCTTC
CASSQEADREGGHGYTF
>.|TRBJ1-1|TRBV5-1|.
TGCGCCAGCAGCTTGGACAGGGCACTGAACACTGAAGCTTTCTTT
CASSLDRALNTEAFF
>.|TRBJ1-4|TRBV19|TRBD1
TGTGCCAGTACGACAGGGTGGGGTGAAAAACTGTTTTTT
CASTTGWGEKLFF
>.|TRBJ1-2|TRBV30|TRBD1
TGTGCCTGGAGAGGGGGCGGTGGCTACACCTTC
CAWRGGGGYTF
>.|TRBJ2-1|TRBV10-3|.
TGTGCCATCAGTGAGACAGGGCCCAATGAGCAGTTCTTC
CAISETGPNEQFF
>.|TRBJ1-1|TRBV4-1|.
TGCGCCAGCAGCCAAGACCGGGGGAACCATCGGGGCACTGAAGCTTTCTTT
CASSQDRGNHRGTEAFF
>many|TRBJ1-2|TRBV15|TRBD1
TGTGCCACCAGCACTGGTACCGGGACAGCGTATGGCTACACCTTC
CATSTGTGTAYGYTF
>once|TRBJ1-3|TRBV4-1|TRBD1
TGCGCCAGCAGCCCTCTCACACAGGGGGGCGGCGGAAACACCATATATTTT
CASSPLTQGGGGNTIYF
>.|TRBJ1-2|TRBV10-3|.
TGTGCCATCAGTGAGTCAACCGTGCGAAGCTATGGCTACACCTTC
CAISESTVRSYGYTF
>.|TRBJ2-5|TRBV6-5|.
TGTGCCAGCAGCTGGGGAGGAGAGACCCAGTACTTC
CASSWGGETQYF
>.|TRBJ2-1|TRBV5-1|TRBD2
TGCGCCAGCAGCTCTCGCGGGGGTTCTTACAATGAGCAGTTCTTC
CASSSRGGSYNEQFF
>.|TRBJ1-1|TRBV24-1|.
TGTGCCACCAGTGATTCTAACAGGGAGAACACTGAAGCTTTCTTT
CATSDSNRENTEAFF
>.|TRBJ1-2|TRBV28|TRBD1
TGTGCCAGCATCCCTGGAGACAGGGACTATGGCTACACCTTC
CASIPGDRDYGYTF
>few|TRBJ2-2|TRBV14|.
TGTGCCAGCAGCCAAGTCGCCGGGGAGCTGTTTTTT
CASSQVAGELFF
>.|TRBJ2-1|TRBV7-3|.
TGTGCCAGCAGCTTAAGGGCAGAGAGAGGGGGCAATGAGCAGTTCTTC
CASSLRAERGGNEQFF
>.|TRBJ1-1|TRBV30|.
TGTGCCTGGAGTAGACATCTGAACACTGAAGCTTTCTTT
CAWSRHLNTEAFF
>.|TRBJ2-2|TRBV10-2|.
TGCGCCAGCAGTGACCCCTCTACCGGGGAGCTGTTTTTT
CASSDPSTGELFF
>few|TRBJ1-2|TRBV5-6|.
TGTGCCAGCAGCGAGAAAAGGCAGGCCCTTAACTATGGCTACACCTTC
CASSEKRQALNYGYTF
>.|TRBJ1-2|TRBV6-2/TRBV6-3|TRBD1
TGTGCCAGCAGTCACGGACAGGGAACCTATGGCTACACCTTC
CASSHGQGTYGYTF